One and the same sample provided the 20 T cell receptor beta chains below, sequenced in a study of cytomegalovirus exposure and HLA in healthy donors. The PCR contained 60 Vbeta and 13 Jbeta primers. Generated by immunoSEQ multiplex PCR, the TCRdb table keeps only in-frame clones and is missing some. The table includes a few hundred thousand clones, roughly two thirds detected once. The sequencing input was PBMCs. The receptors here all came from a female donor in good health and CMV-seronegative.

CDR3 DNA sequence: TGTGCCAGCGTAGGACTTAGGAACACTGAAGCTTTCTTT. It translates to CASVGLRNTEAFF. The gene calls are TRBV21-1 and TRBJ1-1. TRBV21-1 is labeled a pseudogene. The CDR3 consists of 13 residues.

This chain connects TRBV5-1 to TRBJ1-3, with D maybe TRBD1 (6 bases). The CDR3 has 15 residues. V was trimmed by 4 bases and J by 3 bases, leaving 14 bases between them. Germline CDR1 SGHRS, CDR2 YFSETQ. The CDR3 DNA follows: TGCGCCAGCAGCCCCCTCGGACAGATTGGAAACACCATATATTTT. Translated, it gives CASSPLGQIGNTIYF.

J is TRBJ2-7 and V is TRBV29-1, with D tentatively TRBD2 (6 bases). V was trimmed by 4 bases and J by 3 bases, leaving 10 bases between them. Germline CDR1 and CDR2: SQVTM and ANQGSEA. The CDR3 has 12 amino acids. Here the CDR3 reads CSVGGSGYEQYF. The CDR3 nucleotides read TGCAGCGTTGGAGGTAGCGGCTACGAGCAGTACTTC.

The chain carries TRBV5-6 and TRBJ2-7; no clear D. CDR1 and CDR2 from the germline V gene are SGHDT and YYEEEE. Trimming stripped 4 bases from V and 2 bases from J, with 7 bases between. The CDR3 sequence is 12 residues long. The CDR3 spells CASSRDTYEQYF. CDR3 nucleotides: TGTGCCAGCAGCAGAGACACCTACGAGCAGTACTTC.

The chain links TRBV7-8 to TRBJ1-5; possibly TRBD1 for D (6 bases). V shed 3 bases and J shed 4 bases, with 10 bases lying between them. CDR3 length: 14 residues. Germline-derived CDR1 and CDR2 are SGHVS and FQNEAQ. CDR3 sequence (DNA): TGTGCCAGCAGCTTCTTAGGGGGTAATCAGCCCCAGCATTTT. It specifies CASSFLGGNQPQHF.

V usage is TRBV10-1 and J usage is TRBJ1-1, with D maybe TRBD1 (6 bases). V was cut by 6 bases and J by 5 bases, with 13 bases left in between. Germline loops: CDR1 WNHNN, CDR2 SYGVQD (reference sequence). This CDR3 spans 13 amino acids. The CDR3 DNA reads as TGCGCCAGCAGCCCGTCCAGGGGAACTGAAGCTTTCTTT. Translation: CASSPSRGTEAFF.

This clone is a singleton in its sample. The chain combines TRBV27 with TRBJ2-1; D may be TRBD1 (5 bases). The ends were cut back, 4 bases at V and 9 bases at J, with 22 bases in the middle. CDR1 is MNHEY, CDR2 SMNVEV, per germline (reference sequence). The CDR3 is 16 amino acids. CDR3 sequence reads: CASSYPRSRGRGEQFF. The CDR3 bases are TGTGCCAGCAGTTACCCGCGTTCGAGAGGAAGGGGTGAGCAGTTCTTC.

The chain has TRBV25-1 and TRBJ2-5; a possible D gene is TRBD2 (6 bases). TRBJ2-7 matches the DNA end more closely, so the J call is doubtful. Per the germline V gene, CDR1 is MGHDK and CDR2 is SYGVNS. The CDR3 is 18 amino acids. The CDR3 loop is CASSVKPIAGRGSYEQYF. CDR3 nucleotide sequence: TGTGCCAGCAGTGTGAAACCCATCGCGGGACGCGGGTCCTACGAGCAGTACTTC.

The chain carries TRBV27 and TRBJ2-3, with 14 bases lining up with TRBD2. The CDR3 has 18 residues. Germline lookup yields CDR1 MNHEY and CDR2 SMNVEV (reference sequence). The V segment lost 8 bases and the J segment 5 bases; nucleotides outside the gene matches: 15. The CDR3 sequence: CASAAAPRGLAGEDTQYF. CDR3 coding DNA: TGTGCCAGCGCAGCTGCTCCCAGGGGACTAGCGGGAGAAGATACGCAGTATTTT.

This clone was counted once. The CDR3 coding sequence is TGTGCCAGCAATCAGCGGGCCGGGGAGCTGTTTTTT. Translation gives CASNQRAGELFF. The rearrangement joins TRBV2 to TRBJ2-2; D is perhaps TRBD2 (6 bases). The CDR3 is 12 amino acids. Per the germline V gene, CDR1 is SNHLY and CDR2 is FYNNEI. The germline V and J ends were trimmed by 7 bases and 6 bases, with 9 bases remaining between them.

The rearrangement uses TRBV5-1 and TRBJ1-1, with TRBD1 as a possible D gene (6 bases). The CDR3 length is 12 residues. The germline CDR1 and CDR2 sequences are SGHRS and YFSETQ. Trimming stripped 4 bases from V and 5 bases from J, with 9 bases between. CDR3 residues: CASSPQGTEAFF. CDR3 DNA: TGCGCCAGCAGCCCGCAGGGGACTGAAGCTTTCTTT.

V and J are TRBV5-1 and TRBJ2-3; 10 bases align to TRBD2. There are 15 residues in the CDR3. Germline V gene sequence: CDR1 SGHRS, CDR2 YFSETQ. V lost 2 bases to trimming and J lost 6 bases; unmatched junction nucleotides: 6. The CDR3 nucleotides read TGCGCCAGCAGCTTACAGCGGGAGGGCGGGGATACGCAGTATTTT. Translating it yields CASSLQREGGDTQYF.

The rearrangement joins TRBV7-6 to TRBJ2-1, with TRBD1 as a possible D gene (6 bases). The germline V and J ends were trimmed by 1 base and 7 bases, with 11 bases remaining between them. Germline assignment: CDR1 SGHVS and CDR2 FNYEAQ. The CDR3 has 14 residues. The CDR3 loop is CASSLETTGNEQFF. The CDR3 DNA reads TGTGCCAGCAGCTTAGAGACCACAGGGAATGAGCAGTTCTTC.

The V call is TRBV18, the J call TRBJ2-5; 9 positions agree with TRBD1. Germline V lookup: CDR1 KGHSH, CDR2 LQKENI. The CDR3 has 14 residues. V lost 3 bases to trimming and J lost 5 bases; unmatched junction nucleotides: 4. The CDR3 bases are TGTGCCAGCTCACCCAGGACAGGGGAGGAGACCCAGTACTTC. This translates into CASSPRTGEETQYF.

The chain carries TRBV6-5 and TRBJ2-7; tentative D call: TRBD2 (7 bases). The germline V gene has CDR1 MNHEY and CDR2 SVGAGI. The CDR3 totals 14 residues. The V and J ends lost 5 bases and 9 bases respectively, with 20 bases between them. The CDR3 DNA reads as TGTGCCAGCAGTGAAGGGGGTGCGGGAGTGGTGCAGTACTTC. Protein product: CASSEGGAGVVQYF.

This rearrangement joins TRBV28 to TRBJ2-5; the match to TRBD1 covers 10 bases. There are 16 residues in the CDR3. The germline CDR1 and CDR2 sequences are MDHEN and SYDVKM. V lost 4 bases, J lost 0 bases, and 5 bases stayed unmatched. Written as DNA, the CDR3 is TGTGCCAGCAGTTCTCTTGGGACAGGGGACCAAGAGACCCAGTACTTC. This sequence encodes CASSSLGTGDQETQYF. Combining the CDR3 with reference TRBV28 and TRBJ2-5 gives the whole variable domain DVKVTQSSRYLVKRTGEKVFLECVQDMDHENMFWYRQDPGLGLRLIYFSYDVKMKEKGDIPEGYSVSREKKERFSLILESASTNQTSMYLCASSSLGTGDQETQYFGPGTRLLVL.

The rearrangement joins TRBV5-1 to TRBJ2-7, with TRBD2 matching over 10 bases. The CDR3 loop spans 15 amino acids. The germline CDR1 and CDR2 sequences are SGHRS and YFSETQ. V shed 4 bases, J shed 2 bases, and the junction held 6 bases outside the gene matches. CDR3 DNA: TGCGCCAGCAGCCAAGGACTAGCGGAGGCCTACGAGCAGTACTTC. It translates to CASSQGLAEAYEQYF.

The chain links TRBV7-8 to TRBJ2-3; the match to TRBD2 covers 8 bases. Germline CDR1 is SGHVS and CDR2 is FQNEAQ. There are 16 residues in the CDR3. V shed 6 bases and J 1 base; nucleotides not matched to a gene: 9. This CDR3 is CASRLREGSRTDTQYF. DNA of the CDR3: TGTGCCAGCAGGTTACGGGAGGGATCTCGCACAGATACGCAGTATTTT.

Concerning this clone: This sample also contains other DNA sequences that code for the same CDR3. J is TRBJ1-1 and V is TRBV6-5; D perhaps matches TRBD1 (6 bases). Germline lookup yields CDR1 MNHEY and CDR2 SVGAGI. This CDR3 is built from 14 residues. V was shortened by 6 bases and J by 11 bases, with 22 bases between the two germline ends. As DNA, the CDR3 is TGTGCCAGCAGCTTGTTTGGGGGCTCGGATGAGGCTTTCTTT. This translates into CASSLFGGSDEAFF.

This clone occurred a few times. The chain combines TRBV13 with TRBJ2-2, with 11 bases fitting TRBD2. This CDR3 spans 16 amino acids. V lost 5 bases, J lost 1 base, and 3 bases stayed unmatched. Germline V gene data show CDR1 as PRHDT and CDR2 as FYEKMQ (reference sequence). The CDR3 coding sequence is TGTGCCAGCAGCCAGGGACTAGCGGAGAACACCGGGGAGCTGTTTTTT. Protein product: CASSQGLAENTGELFF.